These 32 T cell receptor beta chains originate from one sample sequenced in a study of T cell responses to AZD1222 COVID-19 vaccine. Sequencing used immunoSEQ multiplex PCR; TCRdb keeps in-frame clones, though not all of them. The sample consists of 90,000 to 120,000 clones, around 94% of them appearing once. Sample: peripheral blood, taken on day 0 of AZD1222 vaccination. The source is an adult in good health.

The V gene is TRBV19, the J gene TRBJ2-1, with 8 bases fitting TRBD2. This CDR3 contains 13 residues. After removal of 6 bases from V and 5 bases from J, the junction contained 3 bases not matched to a gene. Germline lookup yields CDR1 LNHDA and CDR2 SQIVND (reference sequence). As DNA, the CDR3 is TGTGCCAGTAGACTACTAGCGGACAATGAGCAGTTCTTC. Protein sequence: CASRLLADNEQFF.

This sequence joins TRBV7-9 and TRBJ2-5, with D perhaps matching TRBD1 (5 bases). The germline V and J ends were trimmed by 1 base and 5 bases, with 20 bases remaining between them. Per germline, CDR1 SEHNR and CDR2 FQNEAQ (reference sequence). The CDR3 consists of 17 residues. CDR3 sequence (DNA): TGTGCCAGCAGCTTAGTGCCAGGGCAAGCCGGAAGGGAGACCCAGTACTTC. Its protein is CASSLVPGQAGRETQYF.

The V and J genes are TRBV2 and TRBJ2-7; TRBD2 is a possible D gene (6 bases). Per germline, CDR1 SNHLY and CDR2 FYNNEI. V dropped 4 bases and J dropped 4 bases, with 14 bases sitting between them. CDR3 length: 14 residues. For the CDR3, the DNA is TGTGCCAGCAGTGGATCGGGAGCCCCGTACGAGCAGTACTTC. Translated: CASSGSGAPYEQYF.

V is TRBV28 and J is TRBJ2-1, with 8 bases matching TRBD1. The CDR3 is made up of 12 amino acids. The V gene's germline CDR1 is MDHEN and CDR2 SYDVKM. Trimming at V came to 3 bases and at J to 13 bases, leaving 5 bases not matched to a gene. The CDR3 here is CASSLRTGSQFF. In DNA, the CDR3 is TGTGCCAGCAGTTTGCGGACAGGGTCACAGTTCTTC.

This rearrangement joins TRBV30 to TRBJ2-7, with D perhaps assigned TRBD1 or TRBD2 (5 bases each). The CDR3 has 14 residues. V was clipped by 4 bases and J by 0 bases, with 13 bases between them. Germline V lookup: CDR1 GTSNPN, CDR2 SVGIG (reference sequence). The CDR3, as DNA: TGTGCCTGGAAGCAGGCAGGGAGCTCCTACGAGCAGTACTTC. Amino acids: CAWKQAGSSYEQYF.

V and J are TRBV29-1 and TRBJ2-1; TRBD1 matches 7 bases. J lost 6 bases, V lost 5 bases, and 7 bases had no gene match. The CDR3 is 13 amino acids. The germline CDR1 and CDR2 sequences are SQVTM and ANQGSEA. CDR3 region: CSVSETGINEQFF. CDR3 sequence (DNA): TGCAGCGTTTCTGAGACAGGGATCAATGAGCAGTTCTTC.

The rearrangement uses TRBV19 and TRBJ2-1; the D gene is possibly TRBD1 (5 bases). V lost 9 bases, J lost 3 bases, and 12 bases lay in between. The CDR3 has 13 amino acids. Germline CDR1 reads LNHDA; CDR2 reads SQIVND (reference sequence). Here the CDR3 DNA reads TGTGCCAGCAGACAGTTACACTACAATGAGCAGTTCTTC. Residues: CASRQLHYNEQFF.

This chain joins TRBV11-3 and TRBJ1-1; a possible D gene is TRBD1 (5 bases). This CDR3 is built from 13 residues. Per germline, CDR1 SGHNT and CDR2 YENEEA. V was trimmed by 5 bases and J by 4 bases, leaving 11 bases between them. This CDR3 is CASSGGFGTEAFF. The CDR3 coding sequence is TGTGCCAGCAGCGGGGGTTTTGGCACTGAAGCTTTCTTT.

The chain employs TRBV6-5 and TRBJ2-7, with 7 bases aligning to TRBD1. Trimming took 0 bases from V and 2 from J; bases not matched to a gene: 7. Germline V gives CDR1 MNHEY, CDR2 SVGAGI. The CDR3 totals 16 residues. CDR3 DNA: TGTGCCAGCAGTTACTCCGCTAGGACAGGAACCTACGAGCAGTACTTC. Protein: CASSYSARTGTYEQYF.

The chain is built from TRBV11-2 and TRBJ2-6; TRBD1 matches at 7 bases. Germline V gene lookup returns CDR1 SGHAT and CDR2 FQNNGV. V shed 7 bases and J 0 bases; nucleotides not matched to a gene: 12. There are 18 residues in the CDR3. CDR3 bases: TGTGCCAGCAACGAAGGGGACAGAGCCCTCTCTGGGGCCAACGTCCTGACTTTC. It yields the protein CASNEGDRALSGANVLTF. The variable domain in full, with the rest retrieved from reference TRBV11-2 and TRBJ2-6, is EAGVAQSPRYKIIEKRQSVAFWCNPISGHATLYWYQQILGQGPKLLIQFQNNGVVDDSQLPKDRFSAERLKGVDSTLKIQPAKLEDSAVYLCASNEGDRALSGANVLTFGAGSRLTVL.

This chain uses TRBV28 with TRBJ1-4; D possibly corresponds to TRBD1 (5 bases). The CDR3 sequence is 15 residues long. Looked up from germline, CDR1 is MDHEN and CDR2 is SYDVKM. The germline V and J ends were trimmed by 6 bases and 0 bases, with 11 bases remaining between them. The CDR3 protein is CASRFQGSTNEKLFF. The CDR3, as DNA: TGTGCCAGCAGATTCCAGGGCTCAACTAATGAAAAACTGTTTTTT. Variable domain in full (rest from reference TRBV28 and TRBJ1-4): DVKVTQSSRYLVKRTGEKVFLECVQDMDHENMFWYRQDPGLGLRLIYFSYDVKMKEKGDIPEGYSVSREKKERFSLILESASTNQTSMYLCASRFQGSTNEKLFFGSGTQLSVL.

The rearrangement joins TRBV4-1 to TRBJ2-7, with D perhaps TRBD1 (6 bases). Looked up from germline, CDR1 is MGHRA and CDR2 is YSYEKL. V lost 4 bases, J lost 6 bases, and 16 bases lay in between. The CDR3 runs to 14 residues. CDR3 bases: TGCGCCAGCAGCCCCTCGACAGGAATTAGCGAGCAGTACTTC. The encoded protein is CASSPSTGISEQYF.

The rearrangement links TRBV7-3 to TRBJ1-2; a possible D gene is TRBD1 (5 bases). The CDR3 is 13 amino acids. Germline loops: CDR1 SGHTA, CDR2 FQGTGA. The ends were cut back, 2 bases at V and 8 bases at J, with 12 bases in the middle. The CDR3 sequence: CASSLSGTRGYTF. CDR3 nucleotides: TGTGCCAGCAGCTTATCCGGGACCCGCGGCTACACCTTC.

This rearrangement joins TRBV12-1 to TRBJ1-1. TRBV12-1 is designated a pseudogene. This CDR3 has 15 residues. CDR3 amino acids: CASNLRGVENTEAFF. In DNA form, the CDR3 reads TGTGCCAGCAACCTCCGGGGGGTGGAAAACACTGAAGCTTTCTTT.

The chain links TRBV29-1 to TRBJ2-7; 9 positions match TRBD2. This CDR3 region has 13 residues. Trimming at V came to 4 bases and at J to 5 bases, leaving 6 bases not matched to a gene. Germline V gene lookup returns CDR1 SQVTM and CDR2 ANQGSEA. In DNA form, the CDR3 reads TGCAGCGTTGTTGGCGGGAGGGCCCACGAGCAGTACTTC. It yields the protein CSVVGGRAHEQYF.

V gene TRBV6-5 combines with J gene TRBJ1-1; 7 positions match TRBD1. V trimming: 0 bases; J trimming: 1 base; junction bases outside the gene matches: 2. Germline V gene data show CDR1 as MNHEY and CDR2 as SVGAGI. The CDR3 runs 15 residues. The CDR3 coding sequence is TGTGCCAGCAGTTACTCCCGGACAGGGAACACTGAAGCTTTCTTT. It encodes CASSYSRTGNTEAFF.

V gene TRBV6-1 combines with J gene TRBJ2-3; 8 bases are shared with TRBD1. Losses at the gene ends were 3 bases for V and 5 bases for J; bases not matched to a gene: 7. CDR1 is MNHNS and CDR2 is SASEGT in the germline V gene. CDR3 size: 15 residues. CDR3 protein: CASSDRGRRGDTQYF. The DNA of the CDR3 is TGTGCCAGCAGTGACAGGGGGCGAAGGGGAGATACGCAGTATTTT.

The CDR3 nucleotides are TGTGCCAGCAGGTCTGAAGACCTCTTCGGGCAGCCCCAGCATTTT. Encoded protein: CASRSEDLFGQPQHF. The V call is TRBV28, the J call TRBJ1-5; D is unresolved. The germline V and J ends were trimmed by 6 bases and 7 bases, with 19 bases remaining between them. Germline V gives CDR1 MDHEN, CDR2 SYDVKM. The CDR3 loop spans 15 amino acids.

This chain links TRBV7-2 with TRBJ1-4; D gene unclear. CDR1 is SGHTA and CDR2 is FQGNSA in the germline V gene. The CDR3 is made up of 15 amino acids. Trimming removed 5 bases at V and 3 bases at J, with 13 bases between. The chain's CDR3 is CASSPLHVANEKLFF. The CDR3 bases are TGTGCCAGCAGCCCCCTTCACGTGGCTAATGAAAAACTGTTTTTT.

The V gene is TRBV3-1 (or the pseudogene TRBV3-2), the J gene TRBJ2-3; 8 bases fit TRBD2. This CDR3 comprises 16 residues. Looked up from germline, CDR1 is LGHDT and CDR2 is YNNKEL (reference sequence). V lost 4 bases and J lost 2; bases outside the gene matches: 8. Here the CDR3 DNA reads TGTGCCAGCAGCCCCCTCGGAGCGGGGGCCACAGATACGCAGTATTTT. Translation: CASSPLGAGATDTQYF.

The chain combines TRBV19 with TRBJ1-5; D may be TRBD1 (6 bases). The V end was cut by 6 bases, the J end by 5 bases, with 11 bases between. Germline values: CDR1 LNHDA, CDR2 SQIVND (reference sequence). The CDR3 spans 13 residues. This CDR3 reads CASSQGRDQPQHF. The CDR3 DNA follows: TGTGCCAGTAGCCAGGGGAGGGATCAGCCCCAGCATTTT.

The CDR3 reads CSVWVNTGELFF. DNA for the CDR3: TGCAGTGTTTGGGTAAACACCGGGGAGCTGTTTTTT. The chain is built from TRBV29-1 and TRBJ2-2; D gene uncertain. This CDR3 region has 12 residues. Per germline, CDR1 SQVTM and CDR2 ANQGSEA.

The rearrangement uses TRBV3-1 (or the pseudogene TRBV3-2) and TRBJ2-5; D is possibly TRBD2 (6 bases). This CDR3 has 15 amino acids. Trimming took 3 bases from V and 5 from J, leaving 16 bases between them. CDR1 is LGHDT and CDR2 is YNNKEL in the germline V gene (reference sequence). The CDR3: CASSQMAGPEETQYF. The CDR3 bases are TGTGCCAGCAGCCAGATGGCGGGACCCGAGGAGACCCAGTACTTC.

The V gene is TRBV12-3 or TRBV12-4, the J gene TRBJ1-1; D gene ambiguous. The V and J ends lost 3 bases and 3 bases respectively, with 8 bases between them. The CDR3 extends over 13 amino acids. The CDR3 spells CASSFGVDTEAFF. The DNA of the CDR3 is TGTGCCAGCAGTTTTGGAGTTGACACTGAAGCTTTCTTT.

This chain uses TRBV12-3 or TRBV12-4 with TRBJ1-5, with TRBD1 as a possible D gene (5 bases). Trimming pared 5 bases from V and 5 bases from J, leaving 10 bases between. The CDR3 has 13 residues. The CDR3 region is CASSPDRDQPQHF. Here the CDR3 DNA reads TGTGCCAGCAGTCCCGACAGAGATCAGCCCCAGCATTTT.

The V gene is TRBV7-8, the J gene TRBJ1-4; no definite D call. Germline CDR1 reads SGHVS; CDR2 reads FQNEAQ. Trimming removed 5 bases at V and 7 bases at J, with 23 bases between. The CDR3 runs 17 residues. CDR3 amino acids: CASSAGGSTIGGEKLFF. CDR3 bases: TGTGCCAGCAGCGCCGGAGGGTCTACCATAGGCGGTGAAAAACTGTTTTTT. The whole variable domain, filled in from reference TRBV7-8 and TRBJ1-4, reads GAGVSQSPRYKVAKRGQDVALRCDPISGHVSLFWYQQALGQGPEFLTYFQNEAQLDKSGLPSDRFFAERPEGSVSTLKIQRTQQEDSAVYLCASSAGGSTIGGEKLFFGSGTQLSVL.

CDR3 sequence (DNA): TGTGCCAGCAGTTACTCCCTGGCCCCCGGGGGGAACGAGCAGTACTTC. It translates to CASSYSLAPGGNEQYF. The rearrangement links TRBV6-6 to TRBJ2-7; 7 bases agree with TRBD2. J was trimmed by 5 bases and V by 0 bases; bases with no gene match: 10. The CDR3 has 16 amino acids. CDR1 is MNHNY and CDR2 is SVGAGI in the germline V gene (reference sequence).

V gene TRBV3-1 (or the pseudogene TRBV3-2) combines with J gene TRBJ1-6, with 7 bases that match TRBD1. The germline gives CDR1 LGHDT, CDR2 YNNKEL (reference sequence). After removal of 3 bases from V and 8 bases from J, the junction contained 10 bases not matched to a gene. The CDR3 is 16 amino acids. CDR3 residues: CASSHRRRDSYSPLHF. CDR3 bases: TGTGCCAGCAGCCACAGAAGGCGGGACAGCTATTCACCCCTCCACTTT.

The rearrangement uses TRBV19 and TRBJ2-1; D possibly corresponds to TRBD2 (6 bases). The CDR3 spans 15 residues. The V end was cut by 2 bases, the J end by 6 bases, with 14 bases between. The germline CDR1 and CDR2 sequences are LNHDA and SQIVND (reference sequence). DNA for the CDR3: TGTGCCAGTAGTATAATTTTCGGGAGTATCAATGAGCAGTTCTTC. Protein product: CASSIIFGSINEQFF.

The V and J genes are TRBV19 and TRBJ1-4, with 7 positions matching TRBD1. After removal of 6 bases from V and 3 bases from J, the junction contained 10 bases not matched to a gene. CDR1 is LNHDA, CDR2 SQIVND, per germline (reference sequence). This CDR3 comprises 16 residues. Written as DNA, the CDR3 is TGTGCCAGTAGACACCGTGGGACAGCGTCTAATGAAAAACTGTTTTTT. Residues: CASRHRGTASNEKLFF.

The rearrangement links TRBV5-8 to TRBJ1-1, with unresolved D. Germline loops: CDR1 SGHTS, CDR2 YDEGEE. The CDR3 is 13 residues long. The V gene lost 1 base and the J gene lost 2 bases, with 6 bases spanning the gap. The CDR3: CASSLLVNTEAFF. The CDR3 DNA reads as TGTGCCAGCAGCTTGTTAGTAAACACTGAAGCTTTCTTT.

V usage is TRBV5-4 and J usage is TRBJ1-1, with 7 bases aligning to TRBD1. This CDR3 spans 14 amino acids. The germline gives CDR1 SGHNT, CDR2 YYREEE (reference sequence). The V segment lost 3 bases and the J segment 7 bases; nucleotides outside the gene matches: 9. CDR3 protein: CASSYHGTDLEAFF. DNA for the CDR3: TGTGCCAGCAGCTACCATGGGACAGACCTTGAAGCTTTCTTT.